Below, 9 T cell receptor beta chains from the same sample are listed, as sequenced in a study of blood T cell repertoires in COVID-19. Using immunoSEQ multiplex PCR, the repertoire was profiled, and TCRdb retains in-frame clones only, with some absent. The profile shows 300,000 or so clones, 85% of them singletons. Sequenced: peripheral blood. Receptors originate from a woman in her 50s with active or convalescent COVID-19.

The chain employs TRBV6-5 and TRBJ1-5; TRBD1 matches at 7 bases. In germline, CDR1 is MNHEY, CDR2 SVGAGI. V was pared by 8 bases and J by 6 bases, with 10 bases of the junction left unmatched. The CDR3 extends over 14 amino acids. CDR3 region: CASLSNRGGQPQHF. The CDR3 region has the DNA TGTGCCAGCCTCTCGAACAGGGGAGGTCAGCCCCAGCATTTT.

The rearrangement uses TRBV7-2 and TRBJ1-5, with D tentatively TRBD1 (6 bases). Germline V gene data show CDR1 as SGHTA and CDR2 as FQGNSA. The CDR3 consists of 17 residues. With 0 bases removed from V and 0 bases from J, the gap between germline ends came to 12 bases. The CDR3 here is CASSLAPDRYSNQPQHF. Written as DNA, the CDR3 is TGTGCCAGCAGCTTAGCCCCGGACAGATATAGCAATCAGCCCCAGCATTTT.

The chain employs TRBV29-1 and TRBJ2-4, with D uncertain. The CDR3 is made up of 8 amino acids. In germline, CDR1 is SQVTM, CDR2 ANQGSEA. V was cut by 3 bases and J by 15 bases, with 6 bases left in between. The CDR3: CSVERLYF. The CDR3 DNA follows: TGCAGCGTTGAGAGGTTGTACTTC.

The rearrangement joins TRBV18 to TRBJ1-1, with unresolved D. Trimming shortened V by 6 bases and J by 4 bases, and 15 bases separated the two germline ends. CDR3 length equals 14 residues. Per germline, CDR1 KGHSH and CDR2 LQKENI. The CDR3 nucleotides read TGTGCCAGCTCCCCAGCTGGAGGCGGCACTGAAGCTTTCTTT. This encodes CASSPAGGGTEAFF.

The chain uses TRBV7-9 and TRBJ2-7, with a weak D call TRBD2 (6 bases). V lost 1 base to trimming and J lost 2 bases, with 12 bases between them. The V gene's germline CDR1 is SEHNR and CDR2 FQNEAQ (reference sequence). This CDR3 has 15 amino acids. The CDR3 DNA reads TGTGCCAGCAGCTTAGGTAGCGGTGGACCCTACGAGCAGTACTTC. Amino acid sequence: CASSLGSGGPYEQYF.

The chain joins TRBV6-5 to TRBJ1-1; TRBD1 matches at 8 bases. Germline CDR1 is MNHEY and CDR2 is SVGAGI. The V and J ends lost 6 bases and 0 bases, in that order; junction bases with no gene match: 6. The CDR3 runs to 15 residues. CDR3 sequence (DNA): TGTGCCAGCAGGACAGGGGTGGGAATGAACACTGAAGCTTTCTTT. Protein: CASRTGVGMNTEAFF.

This rearrangement joins TRBV5-6 to TRBJ1-2; TRBD1 is a possible D gene (6 bases). V lost 0 bases, J lost 4 bases, and 19 bases lay in between. CDR3 size: 17 residues. Per germline, CDR1 SGHDT and CDR2 YYEEEE. CDR3 in amino acids: CASSLGQTFGGAYGYTF. The CDR3 nucleotides are TGTGCCAGCAGCTTGGGACAGACCTTTGGGGGGGCCTATGGCTACACCTTC.

The chain links TRBV9 to TRBJ2-3, with D perhaps matching TRBD2 (6 bases). Per germline, CDR1 SGDLS and CDR2 YYNGEE. CDR3 length: 15 amino acids. Deletions cut 6 bases from V and 6 bases from J, with 20 bases between. In DNA, the CDR3 is TGTGCCAGCACGGTCTCCAGCGGGTCGGGGGATACGCAGTATTTT. Protein sequence: CASTVSSGSGDTQYF.

This rearrangement joins TRBV7-8 to TRBJ2-3; 7 bases agree with TRBD2. This CDR3 contains 15 residues. With 2 bases clipped from V and 6 bases from J, the junction kept 8 bases outside the gene matches. Germline assignment: CDR1 SGHVS and CDR2 FQNEAQ. CDR3 protein: CASSLIALAVDTQYF. The CDR3 DNA is TGTGCCAGCAGCTTAATAGCCCTAGCGGTGGATACGCAGTATTTT.